The present T cell receptor beta chain was sequenced within a study of regulatory T cells in long-lasting Graves disease. This sample's time point: newly diagnosed GD, antithyroid drugs for less than 3 months. PBMCs were the source of the RNA used for TCR sequencing. Germline-derived CDR1 and CDR2 are SGHDT and YYEEEE. The CDR3 consists of 13 residues. V dropped 7 bases and J dropped 3 bases, with 10 bases sitting between them. iRepertoire HTBI primers and Arm-PCR of CDR3 regions built TCR beta libraries. In TCRdb, the multiplex PCR reads were re-called with MiXCR into one record per CDR3 protein. The data contain roughly 500,000 distinct CDR3 sequences, 12% to 15% of them singletons. This clonotype occurred many times. In addition, the sample was reused for a study of T cells in Graves' hyperthyroidism and ophthalmopathy.

V gene TRBV5-6 combines with J gene TRBJ2-2; the D gene is possibly TRBD1 (5 bases). The material was peripheral blood mononuclear cells (PBMCs), obtained at new diagnosis, from a patient treated with antithyroid drugs. The receptor's source is a woman between 45 and 60 years old with Graves disease. The CDR3 DNA reads as TGTGCCAGCGCAAGGGGCGACACCGGGGAGCTGTTTTTT. It is translated as CASARGDTGELFF. The whole variable domain, filled in from reference TRBV5-6 and TRBJ2-2, reads DAGVTQSPTHLIKTRGQQVTLRCSPKSGHDTVSWYQQALGQGPQFIFQYYEEEERQRGNFPDRFSGHQFPNYSSELNVNALLLGDSALYLCASARGDTGELFFGEGSRLTVL.